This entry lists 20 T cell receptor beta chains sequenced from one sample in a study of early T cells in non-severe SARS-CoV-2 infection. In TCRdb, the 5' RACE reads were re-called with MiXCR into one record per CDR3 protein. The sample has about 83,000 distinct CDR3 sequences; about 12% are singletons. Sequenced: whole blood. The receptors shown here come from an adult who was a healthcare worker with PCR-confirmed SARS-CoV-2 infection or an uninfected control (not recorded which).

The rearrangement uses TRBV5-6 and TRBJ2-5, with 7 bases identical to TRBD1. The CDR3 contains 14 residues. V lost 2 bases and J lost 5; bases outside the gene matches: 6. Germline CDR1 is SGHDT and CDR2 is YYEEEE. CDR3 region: CASSLNRGWETQYF. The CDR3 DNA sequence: TGTGCCAGCAGCTTAAACAGGGGATGGGAGACCCAGTACTTC.

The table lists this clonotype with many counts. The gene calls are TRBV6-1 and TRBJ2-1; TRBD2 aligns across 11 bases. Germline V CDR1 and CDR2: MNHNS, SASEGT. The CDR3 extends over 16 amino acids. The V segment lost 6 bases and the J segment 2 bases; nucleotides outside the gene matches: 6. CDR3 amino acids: CASRLAGARAYNEQFF. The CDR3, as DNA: TGTGCCAGCAGACTAGCGGGAGCACGGGCCTACAATGAGCAGTTCTTC.

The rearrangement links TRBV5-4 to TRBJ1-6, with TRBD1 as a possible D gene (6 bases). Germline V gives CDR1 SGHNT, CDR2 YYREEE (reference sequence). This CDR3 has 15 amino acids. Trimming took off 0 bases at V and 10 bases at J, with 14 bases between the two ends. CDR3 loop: CASSLGQGTGSPLHF. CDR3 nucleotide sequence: TGTGCCAGCAGCTTGGGGCAGGGAACAGGGTCACCCCTCCACTTT.

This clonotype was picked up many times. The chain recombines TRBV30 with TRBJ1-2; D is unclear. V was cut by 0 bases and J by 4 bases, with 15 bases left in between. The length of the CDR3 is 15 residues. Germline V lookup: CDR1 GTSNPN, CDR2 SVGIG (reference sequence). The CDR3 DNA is TGTGCCTGGAGTGTACCAGAACACCTGATCTATGGCTACACCTTC. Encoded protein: CAWSVPEHLIYGYTF. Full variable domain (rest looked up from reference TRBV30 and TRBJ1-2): SQTIHQWPATLVQPVGSPLSLECTVEGTSNPNLYWYRQAAGRGLQLLFYSVGIGQISSEVPQNLSASRPQDRQFILSSKKLLLSDSGFYLCAWSVPEHLIYGYTFGSGTRLTVV.

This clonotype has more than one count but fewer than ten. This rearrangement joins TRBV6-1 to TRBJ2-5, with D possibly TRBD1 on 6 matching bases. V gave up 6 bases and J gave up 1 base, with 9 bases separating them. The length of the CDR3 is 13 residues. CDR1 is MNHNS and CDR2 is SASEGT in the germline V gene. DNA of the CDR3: TGTGCCAGCAGACGGACAGCCCAAGAGACCCAGTACTTC. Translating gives CASRRTAQETQYF.

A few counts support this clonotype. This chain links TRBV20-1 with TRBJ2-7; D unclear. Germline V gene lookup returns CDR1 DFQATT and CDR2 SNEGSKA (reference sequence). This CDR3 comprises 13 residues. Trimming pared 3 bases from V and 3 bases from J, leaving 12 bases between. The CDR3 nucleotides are TGCAGTGCTAGGGCGGCCGACAACTACGAGCAGTACTTC. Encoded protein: CSARAADNYEQYF.

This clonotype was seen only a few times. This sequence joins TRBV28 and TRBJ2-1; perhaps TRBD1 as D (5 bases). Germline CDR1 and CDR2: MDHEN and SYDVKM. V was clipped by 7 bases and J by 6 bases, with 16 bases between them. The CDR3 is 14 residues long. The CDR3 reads CASTHAGPLNEQFF. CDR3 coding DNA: TGTGCCAGCACCCACGCAGGGCCCCTCAATGAGCAGTTCTTC.

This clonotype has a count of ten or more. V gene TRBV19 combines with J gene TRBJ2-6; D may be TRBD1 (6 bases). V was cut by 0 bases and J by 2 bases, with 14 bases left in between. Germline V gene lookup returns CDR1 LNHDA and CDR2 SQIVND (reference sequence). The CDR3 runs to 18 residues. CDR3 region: CASSIDVTGTPGANVLTF. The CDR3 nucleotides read TGTGCCAGTAGTATAGATGTCACAGGGACCCCTGGGGCCAACGTCCTGACTTTC.

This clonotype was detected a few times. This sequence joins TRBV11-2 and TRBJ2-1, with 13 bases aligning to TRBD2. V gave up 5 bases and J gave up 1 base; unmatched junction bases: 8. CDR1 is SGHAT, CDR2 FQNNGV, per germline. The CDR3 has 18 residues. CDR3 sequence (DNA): TGTGCCAGCAGCCGGGGACTAGCGGGGCCCTATTCCTACAATGAGCAGTTCTTC. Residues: CASSRGLAGPYSYNEQFF.

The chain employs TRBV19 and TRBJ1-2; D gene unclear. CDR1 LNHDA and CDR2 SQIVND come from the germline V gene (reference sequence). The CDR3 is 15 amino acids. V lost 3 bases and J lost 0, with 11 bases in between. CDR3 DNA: TGTGCCAGTAGTATCGGTGGAAGATCTAACTATGGCTACACCTTC. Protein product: CASSIGGRSNYGYTF.

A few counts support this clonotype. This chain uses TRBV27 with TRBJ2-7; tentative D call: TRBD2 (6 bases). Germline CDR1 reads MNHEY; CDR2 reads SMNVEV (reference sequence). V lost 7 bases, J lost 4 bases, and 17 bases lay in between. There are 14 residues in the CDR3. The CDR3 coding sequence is TGTGCCAGCACCAGGCGGGGCCAGGGATACGAGCAGTACTTC. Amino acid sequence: CASTRRGQGYEQYF.

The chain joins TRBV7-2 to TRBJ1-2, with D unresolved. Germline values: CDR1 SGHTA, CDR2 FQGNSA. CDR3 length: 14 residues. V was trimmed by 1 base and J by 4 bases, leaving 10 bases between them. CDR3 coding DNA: TGTGCCAGCAGCTTAGGTAGGACTTCCTATGGCTACACCTTC. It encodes CASSLGRTSYGYTF.

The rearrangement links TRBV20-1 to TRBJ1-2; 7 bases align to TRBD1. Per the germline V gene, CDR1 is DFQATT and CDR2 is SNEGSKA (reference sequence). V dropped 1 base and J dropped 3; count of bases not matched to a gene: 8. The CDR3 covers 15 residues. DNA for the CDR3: TGCAGTGCTAGAGGTGTAGGCAGGGGGTACTATGGCTACACCTTC. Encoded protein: CSARGVGRGYYGYTF.

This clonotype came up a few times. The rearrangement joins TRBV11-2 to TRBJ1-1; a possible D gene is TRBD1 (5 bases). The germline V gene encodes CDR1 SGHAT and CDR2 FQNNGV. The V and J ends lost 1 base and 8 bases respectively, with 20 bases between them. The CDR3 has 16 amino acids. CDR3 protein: CASSLGAVGPGREAFF. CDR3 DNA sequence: TGTGCCAGCAGCTTAGGGGCAGTGGGACCGGGGAGAGAAGCTTTCTTT.

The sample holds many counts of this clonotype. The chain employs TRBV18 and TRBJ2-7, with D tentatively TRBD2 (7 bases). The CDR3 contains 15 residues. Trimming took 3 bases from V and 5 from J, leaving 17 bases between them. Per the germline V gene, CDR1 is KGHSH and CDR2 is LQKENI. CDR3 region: CASSPSLGGLHEQYF. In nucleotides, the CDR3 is TGTGCCAGCTCACCTTCACTCGGGGGGCTTCACGAGCAGTACTTC.

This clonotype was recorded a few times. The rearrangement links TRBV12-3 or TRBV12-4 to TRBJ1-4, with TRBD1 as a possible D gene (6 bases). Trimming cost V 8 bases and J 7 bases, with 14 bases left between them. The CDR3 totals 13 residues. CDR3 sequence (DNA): TGTGCCAGCGCCCGGGGGCGTCCTGAAAAACTGTTTTTT. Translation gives CASARGRPEKLFF.

The DNA for the CDR3 is TGTGCCAGCAGCTTCATGGGCCGGGATACGCAGTATTTT. Translated, it gives CASSFMGRDTQYF. The chain has TRBV5-6 and TRBJ2-3; D gene uncertain. Germline V lookup: CDR1 SGHDT, CDR2 YYEEEE. The V gene lost 2 bases and the J gene lost 6 bases, with 10 bases spanning the gap. The CDR3 is made up of 13 amino acids.

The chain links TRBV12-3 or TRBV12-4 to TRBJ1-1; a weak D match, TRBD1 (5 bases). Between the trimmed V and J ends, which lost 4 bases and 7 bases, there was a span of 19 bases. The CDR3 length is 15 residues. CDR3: CASSSRGTAPLEAFF. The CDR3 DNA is TGTGCCAGCAGTTCCCGAGGGACGGCCCCTCTTGAAGCTTTCTTT.

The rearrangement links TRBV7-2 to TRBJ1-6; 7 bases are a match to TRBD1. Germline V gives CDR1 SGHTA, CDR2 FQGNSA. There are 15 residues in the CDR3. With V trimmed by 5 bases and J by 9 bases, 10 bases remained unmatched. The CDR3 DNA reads TGTGCCAGCAGCGTTGGCGACAGGGAGGTTTCACCCCTCCACTTT. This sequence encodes CASSVGDREVSPLHF.

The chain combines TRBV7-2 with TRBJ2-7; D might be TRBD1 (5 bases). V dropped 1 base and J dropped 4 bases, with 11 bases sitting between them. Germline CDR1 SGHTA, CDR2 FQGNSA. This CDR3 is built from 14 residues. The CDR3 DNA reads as TGTGCCAGCAGCTTAGAGTCAGGGAAATACGAGCAGTACTTC. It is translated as CASSLESGKYEQYF. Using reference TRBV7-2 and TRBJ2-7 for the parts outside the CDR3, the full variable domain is GAGVSQSPSNKVTEKGKDVELRCDPISGHTALYWYRQSLGQGLEFLIYFQGNSAPDKSGLPSDRFSAERTGGSVSTLTIQRTQQEDSAVYLCASSLESGKYEQYFGPGTRLTVT.